The next 32 T cell receptor beta chains were all read from a single sample in a study of cytomegalovirus exposure and HLA in healthy donors. Both 60 Vbeta primers and 13 Jbeta primers went into the PCR. Data came from immunoSEQ multiplex PCR; TCRdb stores just in-frame clones and leaves some out. The data contain fewer than 150,000 clones, approximately 77% of them singletons. The specimen sequenced was PBMCs. Receptors originate from a woman aged 50 to 60 in good health and CMV-seronegative.

V is TRBV7-3 and J is TRBJ2-3; TRBD1 aligns across 8 bases. Germline loops: CDR1 SGHTA, CDR2 FQGTGA. CDR3 size: 15 residues. The junction had 5 bases not matched to a gene; V was cut back by 6 bases and J by 0 bases. CDR3 bases: TGTGCCAGCAGTCTAGACAGGGGTAGCACAGATACGCAGTATTTT. Protein sequence: CASSLDRGSTDTQYF. The full variable domain, its missing parts supplied by reference TRBV7-3 and TRBJ2-3, is GAGVSQTPSNKVTEKGKYVELRCDPISGHTALYWYRQSLGQGPEFLIYFQGTGAADDSGLPNDRFFAVRPEGSVSTLKIQRTERGDSAVYLCASSLDRGSTDTQYFGPGTRLTVL.

This sequence joins TRBV2 and TRBJ1-2; possible D gene TRBD1, 6 bases. CDR3 length: 13 amino acids. CDR1 is SNHLY and CDR2 is FYNNEI in the germline V gene. The germline V and J ends were trimmed by 11 bases and 4 bases, with 17 bases remaining between them. CDR3 in DNA: TGTGCCGGGTCCCAGGGGATGATCTATGGCTACACCTTC. It specifies CAGSQGMIYGYTF.

This clone has a handful of counts. The chain combines TRBV5-4 with TRBJ2-3; D remains unclear. V lost 4 bases to trimming and J lost 5 bases, with 11 bases between them. Looked up from germline, CDR1 is SGHNT and CDR2 is YYREEE (reference sequence). This CDR3 has 13 amino acids. Here the CDR3 reads CASSQVHVDTQYF. DNA for the CDR3: TGTGCCAGCAGCCAAGTACATGTAGATACGCAGTATTTT.

The chain has TRBV7-9 and TRBJ1-1; no reliable D call. Trimming stripped 8 bases from V and 2 bases from J, with 3 bases between. Germline assignment: CDR1 SEHNR and CDR2 FQNEAQ (reference sequence). The CDR3 spans 10 residues. CDR3 residues: CASGNTEAFF. CDR3 nucleotide sequence: TGTGCCAGCGGCAACACTGAAGCTTTCTTT.

This clone is a singleton in its sample. The gene calls are TRBV7-9 and TRBJ2-7; D perhaps matches TRBD1 (6 bases). Deletions cut 4 bases from V and 9 bases from J, with 22 bases between. This CDR3 region has 15 residues. From germline, CDR1 is SEHNR and CDR2 FQNEAQ (reference sequence). The CDR3, as DNA: TGTGCCAGCAGCTCAAACCGGGACATCCTTAATGGGCAGTACTTC. This gives the protein CASSSNRDILNGQYF.

In nucleotides, the CDR3 is TGTGCCAGCAGTGGGGACAGGGCCACTGAAGCTTTCTTT. It codes for CASSGDRATEAFF. V and J are TRBV2 and TRBJ1-1; TRBD1 aligns across 9 bases. The CDR3 spans 13 residues. Germline V CDR1 and CDR2: SNHLY, FYNNEI. Trimming removed 4 bases from V and 4 bases from J; junction bases left unmatched: 1. Full variable domain (missing parts from reference TRBV2 and TRBJ1-1): EPEVTQTPSHQVTQMGQEVILRCVPISNHLYFYWYRQILGQKVEFLVSFYNNEISEKSEIFDDQFSVERPDGSNFTLKIRSTKLEDSAMYFCASSGDRATEAFFGQGTRLTVV.

The rearrangement links TRBV5-1 to TRBJ2-3; D perhaps matches TRBD2 (5 bases). Germline V gives CDR1 SGHRS, CDR2 YFSETQ. The V end was cut by 0 bases, the J end by 4 bases, with 9 bases between. The CDR3 covers 14 residues. The CDR3 loop reads CASSLEGASDTQYF. CDR3 nucleotide sequence: TGCGCCAGCAGCTTGGAGGGAGCCTCAGATACGCAGTATTTT.

V gene TRBV7-2 combines with J gene TRBJ2-5, with 7 nucleotides matching TRBD2. The germline gives CDR1 SGHTA, CDR2 FQGNSA. The CDR3 runs to 15 residues. J was trimmed by 4 bases and V by 5 bases; bases with no gene match: 10. The CDR3 nucleotides are TGTGCCAGCAGCGGGCTACGCGGGGGAGTAGAGACCCAGTACTTC. Protein sequence: CASSGLRGGVETQYF.

The rearrangement uses TRBV9 and TRBJ1-5; D is possibly TRBD1 (6 bases). Germline CDR1 and CDR2: SGDLS and YYNGEE. V shed 5 bases and J shed 0 bases, with 15 bases lying between them. The CDR3 length is 16 residues. In DNA form, the CDR3 reads TGTGCCAGCAGGAAGGGGACATTCTATAGCAATCAGCCCCAGCATTTT. Its protein is CASRKGTFYSNQPQHF.

The gene calls are TRBV9 and TRBJ1-6, with D tentatively TRBD1 (5 bases). This CDR3 is built from 15 residues. Germline V gives CDR1 SGDLS, CDR2 YYNGEE. V lost 3 bases to trimming and J lost 4 bases, with 11 bases between them. DNA of the CDR3: TGTGCCAGCAGCGAGACAGCTCTATATAATTCACCCCTCCACTTT. Its translation is CASSETALYNSPLHF. Drawing the rest from reference TRBV9 and TRBJ1-6, the complete variable domain is DSGVTQTPKHLITATGQRVTLRCSPRSGDLSVYWYQQSLDQGLQFLIQYYNGEERAKGNILERFSAQQFPDLHSELNLSSLELGDSALYFCASSETALYNSPLHFGNGTRLTVT.

The chain uses TRBV5-1 and TRBJ2-1, with TRBD1 matching 8 bases. The CDR3 has 14 amino acids. The V gene's germline CDR1 is SGHRS and CDR2 YFSETQ. The V segment lost 3 bases and the J segment 6 bases; nucleotides outside the gene matches: 5. CDR3 loop: CASSSSGGANEQFF. The CDR3 coding sequence is TGCGCCAGCAGCTCTTCAGGGGGCGCCAATGAGCAGTTCTTC.

This clone showed up just a few times. The CDR3 nucleotides are TGTGCCAGCAGTGAAGATAACAGGGAAGGTCAGCCCCAGCATTTT. Protein sequence: CASSEDNREGQPQHF. The J gene is TRBJ1-5, the V gene TRBV6-1; D might be TRBD1 (6 bases). The CDR3 covers 15 residues. In germline, CDR1 is MNHNS, CDR2 SASEGT. Trimming stripped 1 base from V and 6 bases from J, with 13 bases between.

Concerning this clone itself: One end of the junction does not line up with germline, which may come from a read error. The rearrangement joins TRBV7-7 to TRBJ1-3; the D is unclear. Germline V CDR1 and CDR2: SSHAT, FNYEAQ (reference sequence). The CDR3 has 14 amino acids. CDR3 sequence (DNA): TGTGCTAGCAGCCCCGGGGTCTCTGGAAACACCATATATTTT. It is translated as CASSPGVSGNTIYF.

The DNA of the CDR3 is TGTGCCAGCAGCCTGACGGGACTAGCGGGGACGGCTTCCTACGAGCAGTACTTC. Protein product: CASSLTGLAGTASYEQYF. The chain employs TRBV7-8 and TRBJ2-7; 13 nucleotides align to TRBD2. The CDR3 covers 18 residues. V lost 5 bases to trimming and J lost 1 base; unmatched junction nucleotides: 11. The germline gives CDR1 SGHVS, CDR2 FQNEAQ.

J is TRBJ2-4 and V is TRBV7-2; 7 bases fit TRBD1. This CDR3 contains 17 residues. Trimming cost V 2 bases and J 9 bases; bases outside gene matches: 16. Germline CDR1 reads SGHTA; CDR2 reads FQGNSA. CDR3 sequence (DNA): TGTGCCAGCAGCTTAACCGGACAGGTGGGCGGAGGATCCATTCAGTACTTC. As protein: CASSLTGQVGGGSIQYF.

The V gene is TRBV5-4, the J gene TRBJ2-2; D unclear. Germline CDR1 SGHNT, CDR2 YYREEE (reference sequence). V lost 0 bases and J lost 6, with 6 bases in between. This CDR3 contains 13 residues. CDR3 bases: TGTGCCAGCAGCTTGGATCCAGCCGGGGAGCTGTTTTTT. This gives the protein CASSLDPAGELFF. Full variable domain (remainder filled in from reference TRBV5-4 and TRBJ2-2): ETGVTQSPTHLIKTRGQQVTLRCSSQSGHNTVSWYQQALGQGPQFIFQYYREEENGRGNFPPRFSGLQFPNYSSELNVNALELDDSALYLCASSLDPAGELFFGEGSRLTVL.

CDR3 amino acids: CASSSSGGASQETQYF. CDR3 bases: TGTGCCAGCAGTTCCTCCGGGGGGGCCTCTCAAGAGACCCAGTACTTC. This chain connects TRBV27 to TRBJ2-5; 8 bases match TRBD2. Germline V gene sequence: CDR1 MNHEY, CDR2 SMNVEV (reference sequence). The CDR3 has 16 amino acids. Germline trimming cut 4 bases from V and 2 bases from J; bases unmatched to any gene: 9.

V usage is TRBV4-2 and J usage is TRBJ2-1; TRBD2 matches 9 bases. The CDR3 loop spans 17 amino acids. With V trimmed by 0 bases and J by 4 bases, 7 bases remained unmatched. Germline CDR1 reads LGHNA; CDR2 reads YNFKEQ. The chain's CDR3 is CASSQDWASGVYNEQFF. For the CDR3, the DNA is TGTGCCAGCAGCCAAGATTGGGCTAGCGGGGTATACAATGAGCAGTTCTTC.

CDR3 coding DNA: TGTGCCATCTCTCGGGGGGGCGACACCGGGGAGCTGTTTTTT. This sequence encodes CAISRGGDTGELFF. The V and J genes are TRBV5-4 and TRBJ2-2; TRBD2 matches 8 bases. This CDR3 is built from 14 residues. From germline, CDR1 is SGHNT and CDR2 YYREEE (reference sequence). V gave up 9 bases and J gave up 3 bases; unmatched junction bases: 7.

This rearrangement joins TRBV5-1 to TRBJ1-2, with a weak D call TRBD1 (6 bases). This CDR3 spans 14 amino acids. V gave up 1 base and J gave up 4 bases, with 11 bases separating them. CDR1 and CDR2 from the germline V gene are SGHRS and YFSETQ. The CDR3 nucleotides are TGCGCCAGCAGCTTGAGAGGGGGAACCTATGGCTACACCTTC. Protein product: CASSLRGGTYGYTF.

The genes are TRBV5-1 and TRBJ2-3; 7 bases match TRBD1. The CDR3 sequence is 14 residues long. Germline loops: CDR1 SGHRS, CDR2 YFSETQ. With 4 bases clipped from V and 5 bases from J, the junction kept 7 bases outside the gene matches. The CDR3 reads CASSPSGGLDTQYF. The DNA of the CDR3 is TGCGCCAGCAGCCCGTCAGGGGGTTTAGATACGCAGTATTTT.

The chain uses TRBV4-1 and TRBJ2-2; 7 nucleotides match TRBD2. Germline assignment: CDR1 MGHRA and CDR2 YSYEKL. The CDR3 loop spans 14 amino acids. J lost 10 bases, V lost 3 bases, and 8 bases had no gene match. The CDR3 nucleotides read TGCGCCAGCAGCCACGGCGAGCGGGGACTGGAGCTGTTTTTT. Translating gives CASSHGERGLELFF.

This clone was seen once. In DNA form, the CDR3 reads TGTGCCAGCAGCCTCGGACTAGCGGGGGGCAATGAGCAGTTCTTC. Amino acids: CASSLGLAGGNEQFF. This chain links TRBV4-2 with TRBJ2-1; TRBD2 aligns across 14 bases. The germline gives CDR1 LGHNA, CDR2 YNFKEQ. This CDR3 is 15 amino acids long. Trimming cost V 4 bases and J 6 bases; bases outside gene matches: 2.

This clone was counted only a few times. As DNA, the CDR3 is TGTGCCAGCAGCCAAACAGGGACGCAGGATAGCAATCAGCCCCAGCATTTT. This translates into CASSQTGTQDSNQPQHF. The genes are TRBV4-2 and TRBJ1-5; maybe TRBD1 (6 bases). The germline CDR1 and CDR2 sequences are LGHNA and YNFKEQ. Trimming took off 2 bases at V and 0 bases at J, with 14 bases between the two ends. The length of the CDR3 is 17 residues.

The chain links TRBV7-6 to TRBJ2-1; 12 positions agree with TRBD2. The CDR3 spans 17 residues. V lost 5 bases to trimming and J lost 9 bases; unmatched junction nucleotides: 14. Germline CDR1 reads SGHVS; CDR2 reads FNYEAQ. The CDR3 here is CASSLRPLAGGYREQFF. CDR3 DNA: TGTGCCAGCAGCCTCCGACCTCTAGCGGGGGGGTACCGTGAGCAGTTCTTC.

The chain carries TRBV29-1 and TRBJ2-5; D may be TRBD1 (6 bases). Germline-derived CDR1 and CDR2 are SQVTM and ANQGSEA. The CDR3 spans 13 residues. V lost 3 bases to trimming and J lost 5 bases, with 13 bases between them. This CDR3 is CSVDAGDAETQYF. CDR3 bases: TGCAGCGTTGATGCAGGGGACGCCGAGACCCAGTACTTC.

The V and J genes are TRBV5-1 and TRBJ2-1; 9 nucleotides agree with TRBD2. After removal of 2 bases from V and 6 bases from J, the junction contained 6 bases not matched to a gene. This CDR3 has 15 residues. CDR1 is SGHRS and CDR2 is YFSETQ in the germline V gene. CDR3 sequence (DNA): TGCGCCAGCAGCTTTCTAGCGGGGCCCAGCAATGAGCAGTTCTTC. Protein product: CASSFLAGPSNEQFF.

This clone was seen a handful of times. The chain couples TRBV29-1 to TRBJ1-1, with 8 bases fitting TRBD1. The CDR3 covers 12 residues. J was trimmed by 5 bases and V by 6 bases; bases with no gene match: 5. From germline, CDR1 is SQVTM and CDR2 ANQGSEA. The CDR3 sequence: CSVQTGGTEAFF. CDR3 bases: TGCAGCGTGCAAACAGGGGGGACTGAAGCTTTCTTT.

Written as DNA, the CDR3 is TGTGCCATCAGTGGTGGAACAGGGTCGCCTTCACCCCTCCACTTT. Its protein product is CAISGGTGSPSPLHF. The chain uses TRBV10-3 and TRBJ1-6, with D perhaps matching TRBD1 (6 bases). V lost 4 bases, J lost 9 bases, and 16 bases lay in between. Germline values: CDR1 ENHRY, CDR2 SYGVKD. CDR3 length equals 15 residues.

J is TRBJ2-1 and V is TRBV4-3, with 7 positions matching TRBD2. Germline-derived CDR1 and CDR2 are LGHNA and YSLEER. V lost 1 base and J lost 1; bases outside the gene matches: 13. The CDR3 is made up of 19 amino acids. The CDR3 nucleotides are TGCGCCAGCAGCCAAGGTGCCGGGGGGTCTTCTACTTCCTACAATGAGCAGTTCTTC. Translation: CASSQGAGGSSTSYNEQFF.

The chain is built from TRBV6-5 and TRBJ2-1, with TRBD1 matching 7 bases. Germline V gene data show CDR1 as MNHEY and CDR2 as SVGAGI. The V gene end was trimmed by 2 bases and the J gene end by 7 bases; junction bases not matched to a gene: 5. This CDR3 has 14 amino acids. The CDR3 here is CASSYIGRGNEQFF. The CDR3 bases are TGTGCCAGCAGTTACATCGGCAGGGGGAATGAGCAGTTCTTC.

In its sample, this clone was seen a few times. The V and J genes are TRBV28 and TRBJ2-7; no definite D call. V was clipped by 5 bases and J by 0 bases, with 5 bases between them. The CDR3 is made up of 12 amino acids. The V gene's germline CDR1 is MDHEN and CDR2 SYDVKM. CDR3 sequence: CASSHSSYEQYF. In DNA, the CDR3 is TGTGCCAGCAGTCATAGCTCCTACGAGCAGTACTTC. The entire variable domain, with the rest obtained from reference TRBV28 and TRBJ2-7, is as follows: DVKVTQSSRYLVKRTGEKVFLECVQDMDHENMFWYRQDPGLGLRLIYFSYDVKMKEKGDIPEGYSVSREKKERFSLILESASTNQTSMYLCASSHSSYEQYFGPGTRLTVT.